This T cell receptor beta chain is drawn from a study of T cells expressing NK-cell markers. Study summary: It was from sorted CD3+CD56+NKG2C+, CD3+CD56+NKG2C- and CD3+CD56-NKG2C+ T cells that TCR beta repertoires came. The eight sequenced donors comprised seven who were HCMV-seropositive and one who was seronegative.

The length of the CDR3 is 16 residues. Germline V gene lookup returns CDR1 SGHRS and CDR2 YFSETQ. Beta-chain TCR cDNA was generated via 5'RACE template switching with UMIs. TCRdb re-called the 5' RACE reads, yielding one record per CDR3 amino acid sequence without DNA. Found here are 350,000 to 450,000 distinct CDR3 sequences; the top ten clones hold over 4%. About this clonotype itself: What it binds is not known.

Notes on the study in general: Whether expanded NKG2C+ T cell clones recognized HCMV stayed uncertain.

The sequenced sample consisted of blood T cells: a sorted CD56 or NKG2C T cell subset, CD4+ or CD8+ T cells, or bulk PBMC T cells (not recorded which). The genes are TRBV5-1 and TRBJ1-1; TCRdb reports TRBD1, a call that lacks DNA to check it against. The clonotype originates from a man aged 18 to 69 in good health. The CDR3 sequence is CASSLSIGTVNTEAFF.